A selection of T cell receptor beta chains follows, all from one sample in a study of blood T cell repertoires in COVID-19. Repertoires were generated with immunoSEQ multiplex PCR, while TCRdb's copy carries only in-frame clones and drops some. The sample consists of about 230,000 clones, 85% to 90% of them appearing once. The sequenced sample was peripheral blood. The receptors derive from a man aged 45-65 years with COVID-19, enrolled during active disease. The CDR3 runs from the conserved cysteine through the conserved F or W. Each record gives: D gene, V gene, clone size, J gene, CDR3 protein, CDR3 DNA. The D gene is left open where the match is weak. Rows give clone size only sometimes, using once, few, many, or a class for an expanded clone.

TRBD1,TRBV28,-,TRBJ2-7,CASSLDRDRGYF,TGTGCCAGCAGTTTGGACCGGGACAGGGGGTACTTC
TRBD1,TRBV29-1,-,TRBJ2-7,CSVWTGGTYEQYF,TGCAGCGTTTGGACAGGGGGTACCTACGAGCAGTACTTC
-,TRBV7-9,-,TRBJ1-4,CASSPNEKLFF,TGTGCCAGCAGTCCGAATGAAAAACTGTTTTTT
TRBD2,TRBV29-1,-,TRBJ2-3,CSVEESGNTQYF,TGCAGCGTTGAAGAAAGCGGGAATACGCAGTATTTT
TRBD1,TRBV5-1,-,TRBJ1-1,CASSLKGARAFF,TGCGCCAGCAGCTTGAAGGGGGCGAGGGCTTTCTTT
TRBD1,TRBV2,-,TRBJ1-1,CASSFDRGNTEAFF,TGTGCCAGCAGTTTTGACAGGGGGAACACTGAAGCTTTCTTT
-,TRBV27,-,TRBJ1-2,CATKTGSYGYTF,TGTGCCACCAAGACAGGATCCTATGGCTACACCTTC
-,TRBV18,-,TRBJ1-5,CASSPTQGIVSNQPQHF,TGTGCCAGCTCACCAACCCAGGGGATAGTTAGCAATCAGCCCCAGCATTTT
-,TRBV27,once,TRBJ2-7,CASRGGVTTSYEQYF,TGTGCCAGCAGGGGTGGTGTAACTACCTCCTACGAGCAGTACTTC
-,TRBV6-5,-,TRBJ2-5,CASSYSIGVQETQYF,TGTGCCAGCAGTTACTCGATCGGGGTACAAGAGACCCAGTACTTC
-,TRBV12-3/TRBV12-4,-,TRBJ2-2,CASSPRGSGELFF,TGTGCCAGCAGTCCGCGGGGCTCCGGGGAGCTGTTTTTT
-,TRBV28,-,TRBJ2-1,CASSLNEQFF,TGTGCCAGCAGCCTCAATGAGCAGTTCTTC
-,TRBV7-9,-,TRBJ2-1,CASSLAEEYNEQFF,TGTGCCAGCAGCTTAGCGGAGGAGTACAATGAGCAGTTCTTC
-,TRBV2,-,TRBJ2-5,CASSELGGHETQYF,TGTGCCAGCAGTGAACTGGGGGGGCACGAGACCCAGTACTTC
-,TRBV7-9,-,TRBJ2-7,CASSLVGRPYEQYF,TGTGCCAGCAGCTTAGTGGGCAGACCCTACGAGCAGTACTTC
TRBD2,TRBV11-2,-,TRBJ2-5,CASSLSGGLETQYF,TGTGCCAGCAGCTTAAGCGGGGGGCTAGAGACCCAGTACTTC
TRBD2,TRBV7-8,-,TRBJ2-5,CASSRRLAGRFQETQYF,TGTGCCAGCAGCAGGCGACTAGCGGGGCGATTCCAAGAGACCCAGTACTTC
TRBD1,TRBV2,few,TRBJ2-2,CATSRQGAGELFF,TGTGCCACCTCCCGACAGGGGGCCGGGGAGCTGTTTTTT
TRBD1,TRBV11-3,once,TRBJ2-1,CASSARDRDYNEQFF,TGTGCCAGCAGCGCCCGGGACAGGGACTACAATGAGCAGTTCTTC
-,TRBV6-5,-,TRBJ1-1,CASSWSDTEAFF,TGTGCCAGCTCCTGGAGCGACACTGAAGCTTTCTTT
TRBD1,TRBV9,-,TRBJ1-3,CASSERQTGVGNTIYF,TGTGCCAGCAGCGAACGACAGACAGGGGTTGGAAACACCATATATTTT
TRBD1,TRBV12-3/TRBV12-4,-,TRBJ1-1,CASSFQGAEAFF,TGTGCCAGCAGTTTCCAGGGGGCTGAAGCTTTCTTT
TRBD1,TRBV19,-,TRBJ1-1,CASSSTSYRGSGTEAFF,TGTGCCAGTAGTTCCACGTCTTACAGGGGGTCGGGTACTGAAGCTTTCTTT
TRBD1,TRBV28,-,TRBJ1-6,CASKRTGENSPLHF,TGTGCCAGCAAGCGGACAGGGGAAAATTCACCCCTCCACTTT
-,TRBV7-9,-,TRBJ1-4,CASSSLSHENEKLFF,TGTGCCAGCAGCAGCCTTAGTCATGAAAATGAAAAACTGTTTTTT
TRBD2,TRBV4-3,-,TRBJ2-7,CASSQDQAAGSYEQYF,TGCGCCAGCAGCCAAGATCAGGCAGCGGGGTCCTACGAGCAGTACTTC
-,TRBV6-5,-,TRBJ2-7,CASSYQGGISYEQYF,TGTGCCAGCAGTTACCAGGGGGGTATCTCCTACGAGCAGTACTTC
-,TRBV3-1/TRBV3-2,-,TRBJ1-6,CASSLTPPGSAYNSPLHF,TGTGCCAGCAGCCTAACTCCCCCCGGGTCAGCGTATAATTCACCCCTCCACTTT
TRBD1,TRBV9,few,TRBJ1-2,CASSVDPGQGADYGYTF,TGTGCCAGCAGCGTAGACCCAGGACAGGGGGCCGACTATGGCTACACCTTC
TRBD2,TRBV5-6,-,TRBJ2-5,CASSLRGSGSRETQYF,TGTGCCAGCAGCTTGAGGGGTAGCGGGAGTCGGGAGACCCAGTACTTC
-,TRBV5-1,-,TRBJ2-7,CASSLSTGQPYEQYF,TGCGCCAGCAGCTTGTCAACCGGACAGCCCTACGAGCAGTACTTC
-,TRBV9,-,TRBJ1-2,CASSLPAGNYGYTF,TGTGCCAGCAGCCTCCCGGCCGGGAACTATGGCTACACCTTC
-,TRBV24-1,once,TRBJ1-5,CATSDPTGRPQHF,TGTGCCACCAGTGACCCGACAGGTCGGCCCCAGCATTTT
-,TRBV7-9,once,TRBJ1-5,CASSRDPGGNQPQHF,TGTGCCAGCAGTCGAGACCCGGGGGGCAATCAGCCCCAGCATTTT
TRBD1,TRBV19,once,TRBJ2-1,CASSIAPTGGPYNEQFF,TGTGCCAGTAGTATAGCCCCCACAGGGGGCCCTTACAATGAGCAGTTCTTC
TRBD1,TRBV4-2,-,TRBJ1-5,CASSQSDRGFQPQHF,TGTGCCAGCAGCCAATCCGACAGGGGTTTTCAGCCCCAGCATTTT
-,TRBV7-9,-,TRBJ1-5,CASSASVNQPQHF,TGTGCCAGCAGCGCGTCGGTCAATCAGCCCCAGCATTTT
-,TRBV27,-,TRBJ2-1,CATTGRRDYNEQFF,TGTGCCACCACCGGGCGACGGGACTACAATGAGCAGTTCTTC
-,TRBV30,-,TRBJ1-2,CAWSAGGAGYGYTF,TGTGCCTGGAGCGCGGGGGGCGCGGGCTATGGCTACACCTTC
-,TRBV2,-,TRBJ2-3,CASILSPSTDTQYF,TGTGCCAGCATACTGTCTCCTAGCACAGATACGCAGTATTTT
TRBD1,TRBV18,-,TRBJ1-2,CASSRIGQGVLYGYTF,TGTGCCAGCTCGCGTATAGGACAGGGAGTACTCTATGGCTACACCTTC
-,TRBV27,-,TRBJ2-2,CASRDLHNTGELFF,TGTGCCAGCAGGGACTTACACAACACCGGGGAGCTGTTTTTT
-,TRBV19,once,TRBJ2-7,CASSTPDKKYEQYF,TGTGCCAGTAGTACCCCGGACAAAAAGTACGAGCAGTACTTC
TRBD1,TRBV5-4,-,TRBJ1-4,CASSLGGTGNEKLFF,TGTGCCAGCAGCTTGGGCGGGACAGGGAACGAAAAACTGTTTTTT
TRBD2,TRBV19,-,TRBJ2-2,CASSIPGLAGGGSTGELFF,TGTGCCAGTAGTATCCCGGGACTAGCGGGAGGCGGGAGCACCGGGGAGCTGTTTTTT
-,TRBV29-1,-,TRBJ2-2,CSVNQGVDTGELFF,TGCAGCGTTAATCAGGGTGTCGACACCGGGGAGCTGTTTTTT
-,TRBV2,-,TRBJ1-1,CASSEKTGLVGRVEAFF,TGTGCCAGCAGTGAAAAAACGGGCCTAGTGGGGAGGGTTGAAGCTTTCTTT
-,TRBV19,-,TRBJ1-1,CASSIDRSPGITEAFF,TGTGCCAGTAGTATAGACAGGTCCCCAGGGATAACTGAAGCTTTCTTT
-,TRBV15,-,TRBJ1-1,CATSRDRSQPEAFF,TGTGCCACCAGCAGAGATAGGAGCCAGCCTGAAGCTTTCTTT
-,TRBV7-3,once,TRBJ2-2,CASSFVADGELFF,TGTGCCAGCAGCTTCGTGGCTGACGGGGAGCTGTTTTTT
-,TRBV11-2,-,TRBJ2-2,CASSLETRRGTNTGELFF,TGTGCCAGCAGCTTAGAGACGAGGAGGGGAACAAACACCGGGGAGCTGTTTTTT
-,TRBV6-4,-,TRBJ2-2,CASSQTDTGELFF,TGTGCCAGCAGTCAGACAGACACCGGGGAGCTGTTTTTT
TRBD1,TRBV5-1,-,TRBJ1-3,CASSSGTGTGNTIYF,TGCGCCAGCAGCAGCGGGACAGGGACTGGAAACACCATATATTTT
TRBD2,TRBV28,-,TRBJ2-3,CASSLLAGGTDTQYF,TGTGCCAGCAGCCTATTAGCGGGAGGAACGGATACGCAGTATTTT